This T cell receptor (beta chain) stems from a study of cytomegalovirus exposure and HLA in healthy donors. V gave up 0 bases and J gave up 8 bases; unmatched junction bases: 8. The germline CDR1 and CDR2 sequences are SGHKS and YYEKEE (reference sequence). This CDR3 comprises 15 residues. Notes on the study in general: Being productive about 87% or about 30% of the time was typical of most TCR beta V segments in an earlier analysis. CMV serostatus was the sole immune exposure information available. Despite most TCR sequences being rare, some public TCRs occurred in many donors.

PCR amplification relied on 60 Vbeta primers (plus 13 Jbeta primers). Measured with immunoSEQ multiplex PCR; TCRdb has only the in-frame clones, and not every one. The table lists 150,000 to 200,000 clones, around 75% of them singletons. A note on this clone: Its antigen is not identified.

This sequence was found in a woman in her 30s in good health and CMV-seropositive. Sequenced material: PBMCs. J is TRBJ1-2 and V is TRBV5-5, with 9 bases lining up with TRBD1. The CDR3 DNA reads TGTGCCAGCAGCTTGGCGAGGGACAGGGTTTACGGCTACACCTTC. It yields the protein CASSLARDRVYGYTF.